A selection of T cell receptor beta chains follows, all from one sample in a study of shared clonotypes between healthy human individuals. Produced via immunoSEQ multiplex PCR; TCRdb's table is partial and in-frame only. The sample lists around 510,000 clones, approximately 95% seen once, with 0.05% to 0.07% in the top ten. Sequenced material: naive CD4+ T cells sorted from blood. The receptors derive from a woman younger than 45 in good health. Each CDR3 is given with its conserved first and last residue. Each record gives: D gene, J gene, V gene, clone size, CDR3 protein, CDR3 DNA. A D gene is named only where the DNA matches it firmly. The size entry is marked missing in some rows and otherwise reads once, few, many or a size class.

D: .
J: TRBJ2-6
V: TRBV6-5
size: .
CDR3: CASSYLGGSGANVLTF
DNA: TGTGCCAGCAGTTACTTAGGGGGAAGTGGGGCCAACGTCCTGACTTTC

D: TRBD1
J: TRBJ1-6
V: TRBV7-3
size: .
CDR3: CASSLTGGVSPLHF
DNA: TGTGCCAGCAGCTTGACAGGGGGTGTTTCACCCCTCCACTTT

D: TRBD2
J: TRBJ2-7
V: TRBV4-1
size: .
CDR3: CASSRIPAAGSEQYF
DNA: TGCGCCAGCAGCCGCATCCCGGCAGCGGGAAGCGAGCAGTACTTC

D: .
J: TRBJ1-1
V: TRBV7-9
size: .
CDR3: CASSLSDTRLNTEAFF
DNA: TGTGCCAGCAGCTTATCTGACACTCGATTAAACACTGAAGCTTTCTTT

D: .
J: TRBJ2-7
V: TRBV7-9
size: .
CDR3: CASSSFGRYEQYF
DNA: TGTGCCAGCAGCTCCTTTGGGAGGTACGAGCAGTACTTC

D: .
J: TRBJ1-4
V: TRBV5-1
size: once
CDR3: CASAPPGPNEKLFF
DNA: TGCGCCAGCGCGCCCCCGGGCCCCAATGAAAAACTGTTTTTT

D: TRBD1
J: TRBJ2-1
V: TRBV9
size: .
CDR3: CASPGDRDRDANGSSYNEQFF
DNA: TGTGCCTCCCCGGGGGACAGGGACCGGGATGCAAATGGTTCCTCCTACAATGAGCAGTTCTTC

D: .
J: TRBJ1-5
V: TRBV19
size: .
CDR3: CASSIFSSPRPQHF
DNA: TGTGCCAGTAGTATCTTCAGCAGCCCCCGTCCCCAGCATTTT

D: .
J: TRBJ1-2
V: TRBV29-1
size: .
CDR3: CSVADPVDYTF
DNA: TGCAGCGTTGCTGACCCGGTGGACTACACCTTC

D: .
J: TRBJ1-4
V: TRBV7-9
size: .
CDR3: CASGGEEGNEKLFF
DNA: TGTGCCAGCGGAGGGGAGGAGGGTAATGAAAAACTGTTTTTT

D: .
J: TRBJ2-7
V: TRBV13
size: .
CDR3: CASSLGRSYEQYF
DNA: TGTGCCAGCAGCTTAGGCCGGAGCTACGAGCAGTACTTC

D: TRBD1
J: TRBJ1-5
V: TRBV10-3
size: .
CDR3: CAISARDPGTASNQPQHF
DNA: TGTGCCATCAGTGCGCGGGACCCGGGGACAGCCAGCAATCAGCCCCAGCATTTT

D: .
J: TRBJ1-5
V: TRBV27
size: .
CDR3: CASARISNQPQHF
DNA: TGTGCCAGCGCTAGAATTAGCAATCAGCCCCAGCATTTT

D: .
J: TRBJ2-1
V: TRBV28
size: once
CDR3: CASSLVNVRFGQSRAVAYNEQFF
DNA: TGTGCCAGCAGCCTAGTTAATGTCCGGTTCGGACAGTCTAGGGCCGTTGCCTACAATGAGCAGTTCTTC

D: .
J: TRBJ2-7
V: TRBV18
size: .
CDR3: CASSQDYEQYF
DNA: TGTGCCAGCTCGCAGGACTACGAGCAGTACTTC

D: .
J: TRBJ1-1
V: TRBV28
size: .
CDR3: CASSGKGVGRAEAFF
DNA: TGTGCCAGCAGTGGCAAAGGGGTTGGAAGGGCTGAAGCTTTCTTT

D: .
J: TRBJ2-3
V: TRBV7-2
size: once
CDR3: CASSLGGGRVELDTQYF
DNA: TGTGCCAGCAGCTTAGGCGGTGGCAGGGTGGAGCTGGATACGCAGTATTTT

D: .
J: TRBJ2-3
V: TRBV6-5
size: .
CDR3: CASRSTDTQYF
DNA: TGTGCCAGCAGAAGCACAGATACGCAGTATTTT

D: .
J: TRBJ1-2
V: TRBV4-1
size: .
CDR3: CASSQQEGGYNYGYTF
DNA: TGCGCCAGCAGCCAGCAAGAGGGGGGATATAACTATGGCTACACCTTC

D: .
J: TRBJ2-2
V: TRBV11-3
size: .
CDR3: CARFSPVCVGELFF
DNA: TGTGCCAGGTTTAGCCCCGTTTGCGTCGGGGAGCTGTTTTTT

D: TRBD2
J: TRBJ2-1
V: TRBV2
size: .
CDR3: CASRGTSGSIREQFF
DNA: TGTGCCAGCAGGGGGACTAGCGGGAGTATAAGGGAGCAGTTCTTC

D: TRBD2
J: TRBJ2-3
V: TRBV7-8
size: .
CDR3: CASSLVGLVDDTQYF
DNA: TGTGCCAGCAGCTTAGTGGGACTAGTAGATGATACGCAGTATTTT

D: .
J: TRBJ2-2
V: TRBV19
size: .
CDR3: CASIDRGILSGELFF
DNA: TGTGCCAGTATAGACAGAGGGATTTTGAGCGGGGAGCTGTTTTTT

D: .
J: TRBJ2-2
V: TRBV6-5
size: .
CDR3: CASSYWAQPSTGELFF
DNA: TGTGCCAGCAGTTACTGGGCCCAACCAAGCACCGGGGAGCTGTTTTTT

D: TRBD2
J: TRBJ2-1
V: TRBV19
size: .
CDR3: CASSTRTSGTYNEQFF
DNA: TGTGCCAGTAGTACGCGGACTAGCGGGACCTACAATGAGCAGTTCTTC

D: .
J: TRBJ1-3
V: TRBV10-3
size: .
CDR3: CAISEWDSGNTIYF
DNA: TGTGCCATCAGTGAGTGGGACTCTGGAAACACCATATATTTT

D: .
J: TRBJ2-7
V: TRBV5-8
size: .
CDR3: CASSRQDFYEQYF
DNA: TGTGCCAGCAGCCGACAGGACTTTTACGAGCAGTACTTC

D: TRBD2
J: TRBJ2-7
V: TRBV2
size: .
CDR3: CASSDSSGLGSPYF
DNA: TGTGCCAGCAGTGATTCTAGCGGACTTGGGAGTCCGTACTTC

D: .
J: TRBJ2-7
V: TRBV10-1
size: .
CDR3: CASSELRGFYEQYF
DNA: TGCGCCAGCAGTGAGTTGAGGGGTTTCTACGAGCAGTACTTC

D: .
J: TRBJ1-1
V: TRBV7-3
size: .
CDR3: CASSPQGGTEAFF
DNA: TGTGCCAGCAGCCCCCAGGGCGGCACTGAAGCTTTCTTT

D: .
J: TRBJ2-3
V: TRBV27
size: .
CDR3: CASSPAAITDTQYF
DNA: TGTGCCAGCAGTCCGGCCGCCATCACAGATACGCAGTATTTT

D: .
J: TRBJ2-7
V: TRBV11-2
size: .
CDR3: CASSLRQSYEQYF
DNA: TGTGCCAGCAGCTTACGGCAGTCCTACGAGCAGTACTTC

D: .
J: TRBJ1-5
V: TRBV18
size: few
CDR3: CASSQQGDQPQHF
DNA: TGTGCCAGCTCCCAACAGGGCGATCAGCCCCAGCATTTT

D: .
J: TRBJ1-2
V: TRBV28
size: .
CDR3: CASSLWTTYGYTF
DNA: TGTGCCAGCAGTTTGTGGACAACCTATGGCTACACCTTC

D: .
J: TRBJ2-3
V: TRBV5-6
size: once
CDR3: CASSKEVVWRSTDTQYF
DNA: TGTGCCAGCAGCAAGGAAGTAGTTTGGCGAAGCACAGATACGCAGTATTTT

D: TRBD1
J: TRBJ2-7
V: TRBV6-1
size: .
CDR3: CASSGGQAGSYEQYF
DNA: TGTGCCAGCAGTGGAGGACAGGCTGGGAGCTACGAGCAGTACTTC

D: .
J: TRBJ1-2
V: TRBV5-1
size: .
CDR3: CASSLSGHQYTF
DNA: TGCGCCAGCAGCTTGTCCGGACACCAATACACCTTC

D: TRBD2
J: TRBJ2-5
V: TRBV5-1
size: .
CDR3: CASSTGTSGGNFQETQYF
DNA: TGCGCCAGCAGCACCGGGACTAGCGGGGGTAACTTCCAAGAGACCCAGTACTTC

D: .
J: TRBJ1-4
V: TRBV11-3
size: .
CDR3: CASSLEVRGGVRNEKLFF
DNA: TGTGCCAGCAGCTTAGAAGTACGGGGTGGGGTCCGTAATGAAAAACTGTTTTTT

D: .
J: TRBJ1-2
V: TRBV6-5
size: .
CDR3: CASSTLGGGGYGYTF
DNA: TGTGCCAGCAGTACCTTAGGGGGAGGCGGCTATGGCTACACCTTC

D: .
J: TRBJ1-2
V: TRBV5-6
size: .
CDR3: CASSFSEGGYGYTF
DNA: TGTGCCAGCAGCTTTTCGGAGGGTGGATATGGCTACACCTTC

D: .
J: TRBJ2-7
V: TRBV6-4
size: .
CDR3: CASSLRPRDEQYF
DNA: TGTGCCAGCAGTCTTCGTCCTCGGGACGAGCAGTACTTC

D: .
J: TRBJ1-5
V: TRBV10-2
size: once
CDR3: CASRPDSSNQPQHF
DNA: TGCGCCAGCAGACCTGACTCTAGCAATCAGCCCCAGCATTTT

D: .
J: TRBJ2-5
V: TRBV25-1
size: .
CDR3: CASGGSGTLRGTQYF
DNA: TGTGCCAGCGGAGGTTCCGGGACGCTGAGGGGGACCCAGTACTTC

D: TRBD2
J: TRBJ2-7
V: TRBV19
size: .
CDR3: CASSSSGTSYEQYF
DNA: TGTGCCAGTAGTAGTAGCGGGACCTCCTACGAGCAGTACTTC

D: .
J: TRBJ1-4
V: TRBV19
size: .
CDR3: CASSIAGGGPTNEKLFF
DNA: TGTGCCAGTAGTATAGCGGGGGGCGGACCAACTAATGAAAAACTGTTTTTT

D: TRBD1
J: TRBJ1-6
V: TRBV30
size: .
CDR3: CAWNRDRDNSPLHF
DNA: TGTGCCTGGAACCGGGACAGGGATAATTCACCCCTCCACTTT

D: TRBD2
J: TRBJ2-7
V: TRBV29-1
size: once
CDR3: CSVEVVQGLAFEQYF
DNA: TGCAGCGTTGAAGTGGTTCAGGGACTAGCTTTCGAGCAGTACTTC

D: TRBD1
J: TRBJ1-1
V: TRBV4-1
size: .
CDR3: CASSQPGTVNTEAFF
DNA: TGCGCCAGCAGCCAACCGGGGACAGTGAACACTGAAGCTTTCTTT

D: .
J: TRBJ1-5
V: TRBV18
size: once
CDR3: CASSPGLSGQPQHF
DNA: TGTGCCAGCTCACCAGGGCTTTCGGGTCAGCCCCAGCATTTT

D: .
J: TRBJ1-2
V: TRBV6-5
size: .
CDR3: CASSYSRAPYGYTF
DNA: TGTGCCAGCAGTTACTCCCGGGCCCCCTATGGCTACACCTTC

D: TRBD1
J: TRBJ1-2
V: TRBV5-1
size: .
CDR3: CASSLAGTGGFGRGYTF
DNA: TGCGCCAGCAGCTTGGCCGGGACAGGGGGCTTTGGTAGAGGCTACACCTTC

D: TRBD2
J: TRBJ2-1
V: TRBV27
size: .
CDR3: CASTQWVTSGSMYEQFF
DNA: TGTGCCAGCACTCAATGGGTAACTAGCGGGAGTATGTATGAGCAGTTCTTC

D: .
J: TRBJ1-1
V: TRBV5-1
size: .
CDR3: CASSLTGPGNTEAFF
DNA: TGCGCCAGCAGCTTAACAGGGCCGGGGAACACTGAAGCTTTCTTT

D: TRBD1
J: TRBJ2-3
V: TRBV5-4
size: .
CDR3: CASYLSPTGPDTQYF
DNA: TGTGCCAGCTACTTGTCCCCGACAGGGCCAGATACGCAGTATTTT

D: .
J: TRBJ2-4
V: TRBV28
size: .
CDR3: CASSLRTGGGVKRSKNIQYF
DNA: TGTGCCAGCAGTTTACGGACTGGTGGGGGCGTCAAGAGGTCCAAAAACATTCAGTACTTC

D: TRBD1
J: TRBJ2-1
V: TRBV11-3
size: once
CDR3: CASSSRGNEQFF
DNA: TGTGCCAGCAGCTCCAGGGGGAATGAGCAGTTCTTC